Described below is a single TCR beta chain sequence and its context. Its antigen is unidentified. This entry comes from a study of T cell responses to AZD1222 COVID-19 vaccine. Germline V lookup: CDR1 ENHRY, CDR2 SYGVKD. The V end lost 7 bases, the J end lost 2 bases, and 16 bases lay between the germline ends. This CDR3 has 15 amino acids. Produced via immunoSEQ multiplex PCR; TCRdb's table is partial and in-frame only. The repertoire holds about 120,000 clones, around 91% seen once, with more than 1.5% in the top ten. General study points: Females made up more of the donors, who were largely white British, and clonal diversity may have come out too low.

The V call is TRBV10-3, the J call TRBJ2-3; D may be TRBD1 (6 bases). The receptor was derived from an adult who received the AZD1222 COVID-19 vaccine. The specimen was peripheral blood, collected 28 days after the second AZD1222 dose. The CDR3 reads CAIIAGRGTTDTQYF. DNA of the CDR3: TGTGCCATCATCGCCGGTAGGGGGACCACAGATACGCAGTATTTT.